Below, 11 T cell receptor beta chains from the same sample are listed, as sequenced in a study of T cell clonality in common variable immunodeficiency. Produced via immunoSEQ multiplex PCR; TCRdb's table is partial and in-frame only. The sample gives 50,000 to 60,000 clones, none seen only once, and the top ten clones hold about 1.7%. Sample: peripheral blood mononuclear cells. All receptors come from a person between 18 and 75 years old in good health.

This clone showed up many times. The read ends 3 residues shy of where the CDR3 ends; the end is completed using the germline J gene. The genes are TRBV7-7 and TRBJ1-5, with 8 bases that match TRBD1. CDR1 is SSHAT, CDR2 FNYEAQ, per germline (reference sequence). This CDR3 comprises 15 residues. The sequenced CDR3 bases are TGTGCTAGCCTACAGGGGGGAGAGAGCAATCAGCCC. It specifies CASLQGGESNQP. The CDR3 in its entirety is CASLQGGESNQPQHF.

Many counts were recorded for this clone. The read finishes 3 residues shy of the CDR3 end, and the germline J gene is used to complete it. The chain couples TRBV6-2 or TRBV6-3 to TRBJ2-1, with unresolved D. Germline CDR1 MNHEY, CDR2 SVGEGT. Trimming removed 6 bases from V and 7 bases from J, with 7 bases in between. The CDR3 totals 11 residues. The CDR3 here is CASSPRNEQFF. The CDR3 DNA, read in part, is TGTGCCAGCAGCCCTAGAAATGAG.

There are many counts of this clone. The read is 3 residues too short to cover the CDR3 end, so that end is filled in from the germline J gene. The chain uses TRBV10-3 and TRBJ2-7, with 8 bases fitting TRBD2. This CDR3 has 14 amino acids. V dropped 4 bases and J dropped 3; count of bases not matched to a gene: 5. Germline lookup yields CDR1 ENHRY and CDR2 SYGVKD. The sequenced CDR3 bases are TGTGCCATCAGTGGGGGACTAGTTGGCTACGAG. It encodes CAISGGLVGYE. The full CDR3 is CAISGGLVGYEQYF.

This clone has at least ten counts. The read is 3 residues too short to cover the CDR3 end, so that end is filled in from the germline J gene. This chain connects TRBV14 to TRBJ1-1; 9 nucleotides match TRBD1. The CDR3 loop spans 15 amino acids. V lost 7 bases, J lost 1 base, and 7 bases stayed unmatched. In germline, CDR1 is SGHDN, CDR2 FVKESK. CDR3: CASKSWTGANTEAFF. Partial CDR3 DNA: TGTGCCAGCAAAAGTTGGACAGGGGCGAACACTGAA.

This clone was detected many times. Read sequence stops 3 residues before the CDR3 end, and the germline J gene provides the missing end. The rearrangement joins TRBV5-1 to TRBJ2-2; a weak D match, TRBD1 (6 bases). Per germline, CDR1 SGHRS and CDR2 YFSETQ. With 6 bases removed from V and 5 bases from J, the gap between germline ends came to 11 bases. The CDR3 runs 13 residues. The sequenced part of the CDR3 DNA is TGCGCCAGCAAACCAGGGGTAACCGGGGAG. Its translation is CASKPGVTGE. The CDR3 reads in full as CASKPGVTGELFF.

This clone appeared many times. Read coverage stops 3 residues before the CDR3 terminus; the germline J gene supplies the remainder. The V and J genes are TRBV6-2 or TRBV6-3 and TRBJ2-1, with 11 bases lining up with TRBD2. V lost 7 bases and J lost 1; bases outside the gene matches: 6. This CDR3 region has 16 residues. Germline V CDR1 and CDR2: MNHEY, SVGEGT. CDR3 residues: CASKRLAGLSYNEQFF. Partial CDR3 DNA: TGTGCCAGCAAACGACTAGCGGGATTGTCCTACAATGAG.

This clone was picked up a small number of times. Read coverage stops 3 residues before the CDR3 terminus; the germline J gene supplies the remainder. The J gene is TRBJ1-3, the V gene TRBV6-9; 8 nucleotides line up with TRBD1. Germline CDR1 is MNHGY and CDR2 is SVAAGI. The CDR3 has 16 amino acids. V lost 7 bases and J lost 3; bases outside the gene matches: 11. The DNA read from the CDR3 is TGTGCCAGCATAATGACAGGGGTTAGGGGTGGAAACACC. Translated: CASIMTGVRGGNT. The complete CDR3 protein is CASIMTGVRGGNTIYF.

This clone was seen ten or more times. The CDR3 end falls 3 residues outside the read, so it is completed with the germline J gene. The chain is built from TRBV2 and TRBJ2-7; D possibly corresponds to TRBD2 (6 bases). CDR3 length: 16 amino acids. CDR1 and CDR2 (germline): SNHLY, FYNNEI. V dropped 6 bases and J dropped 2 bases, with 20 bases sitting between them. The part of the CDR3 DNA that was read is TGTGCCAGCAGGGGAATCGGGACTCCCAACCCCTACGAG. Residues: CASRGIGTPNPYE. In full, the CDR3 is CASRGIGTPNPYEQYF.

In this sample, this clone turned up many times. The read ends 3 residues before the CDR3 terminus; that terminus is restored from the germline J gene. The rearrangement joins TRBV20-1 to TRBJ2-3; D possibly corresponds to TRBD1 (5 bases). Trimming took 3 bases from V and 2 from J, leaving 9 bases between them. Germline V lookup: CDR1 DFQATT, CDR2 SNEGSKA (reference sequence). This CDR3 has 13 residues. The CDR3 sequence is CSARGRHTDTQYF. The covered CDR3 bases are TGCAGTGCTAGGGGGCGACACACAGATACG.

This clone was seen repeatedly, ten times or more. The DNA ends 3 residues before the CDR3 does, and the rest of the CDR3 is filled in from the germline J gene. The chain couples TRBV6-2 or TRBV6-3 to TRBJ1-3; 12 bases agree with TRBD1. This CDR3 comprises 17 residues. V gave up 6 bases and J gave up 2 bases; unmatched junction bases: 8. Germline values: CDR1 MNHEY, CDR2 SVGEGT. The sequenced part of the CDR3 DNA is TGTGCCAGCAGACTCCCTCGGGACAGGGGGCCTGGAAACACC. Its translation is CASRLPRDRGPGNT. The CDR3 as a whole reads CASRLPRDRGPGNTIYF.

This clone appeared many times. The read falls 3 residues short of the CDR3 end, and the missing part is taken from the germline J gene. This chain uses TRBV19 with TRBJ2-1; 11 bases are shared with TRBD2. Germline V gene data show CDR1 as LNHDA and CDR2 as SQIVND (reference sequence). The CDR3 is made up of 15 amino acids. V gave up 5 bases and J gave up 4 bases; unmatched junction bases: 4. The CDR3 reads CASSPGTSGYNEQFF. The DNA read from the CDR3 is TGTGCCAGTAGTCCCGGGACTAGCGGTTACAATGAG.